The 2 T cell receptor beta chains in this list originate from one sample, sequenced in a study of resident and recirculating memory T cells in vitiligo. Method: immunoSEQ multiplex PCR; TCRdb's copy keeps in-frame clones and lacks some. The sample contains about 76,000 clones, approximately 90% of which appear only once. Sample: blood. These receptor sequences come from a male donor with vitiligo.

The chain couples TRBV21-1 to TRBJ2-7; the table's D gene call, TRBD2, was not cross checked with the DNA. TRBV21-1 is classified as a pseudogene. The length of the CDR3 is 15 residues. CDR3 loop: CASSPTRVVSYEQYF. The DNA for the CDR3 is TGTGCCAGCAGCCCCACGAGAGTGGTCTCCTACGAGCAGTACTTC.

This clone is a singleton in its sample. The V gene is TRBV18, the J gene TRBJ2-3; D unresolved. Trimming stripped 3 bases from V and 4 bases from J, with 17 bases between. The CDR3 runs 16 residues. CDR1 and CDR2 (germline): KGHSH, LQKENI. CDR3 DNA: TGTGCCAGCTCACCCCCTTTCTCGGAGTCGGCAGATACGCAGTATTTT. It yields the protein CASSPPFSESADTQYF.